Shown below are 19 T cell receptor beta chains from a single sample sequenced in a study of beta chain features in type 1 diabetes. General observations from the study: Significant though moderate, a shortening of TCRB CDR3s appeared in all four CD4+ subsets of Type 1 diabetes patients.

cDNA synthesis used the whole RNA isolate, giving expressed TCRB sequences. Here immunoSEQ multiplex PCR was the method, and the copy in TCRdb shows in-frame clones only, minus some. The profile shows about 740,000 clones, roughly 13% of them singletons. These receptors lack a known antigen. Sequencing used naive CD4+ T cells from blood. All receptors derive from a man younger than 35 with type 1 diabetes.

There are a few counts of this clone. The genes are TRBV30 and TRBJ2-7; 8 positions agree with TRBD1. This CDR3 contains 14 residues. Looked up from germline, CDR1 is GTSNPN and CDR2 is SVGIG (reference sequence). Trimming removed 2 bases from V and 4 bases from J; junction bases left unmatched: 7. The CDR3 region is CAWSSGTGDYEQYF. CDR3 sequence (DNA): TGTGCCTGGAGTTCCGGGACAGGTGATTACGAGCAGTACTTC.

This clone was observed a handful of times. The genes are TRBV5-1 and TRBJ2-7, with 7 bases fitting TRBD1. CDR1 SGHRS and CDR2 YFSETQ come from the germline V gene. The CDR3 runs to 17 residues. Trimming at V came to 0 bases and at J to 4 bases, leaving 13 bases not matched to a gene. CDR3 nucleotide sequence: TGCGCCAGCAGCTTGGTTACAGGGACAGACGAGGGGTACGAGCAGTACTTC. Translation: CASSLVTGTDEGYEQYF. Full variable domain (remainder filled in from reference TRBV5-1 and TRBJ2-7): KAGVTQTPRYLIKTRGQQVTLSCSPISGHRSVSWYQQTPGQGLQFLFEYFSETQRNKGNFPGRFSGRQFSNSRSEMNVSTLELGDSALYLCASSLVTGTDEGYEQYFGPGTRLTVT.

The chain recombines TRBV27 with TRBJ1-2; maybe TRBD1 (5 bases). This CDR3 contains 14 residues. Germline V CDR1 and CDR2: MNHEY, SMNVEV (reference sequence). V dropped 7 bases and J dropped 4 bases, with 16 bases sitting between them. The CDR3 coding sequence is TGTGCCAGCACCAAGGGGCCTAGCGGCTATGGCTACACCTTC. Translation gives CASTKGPSGYGYTF.

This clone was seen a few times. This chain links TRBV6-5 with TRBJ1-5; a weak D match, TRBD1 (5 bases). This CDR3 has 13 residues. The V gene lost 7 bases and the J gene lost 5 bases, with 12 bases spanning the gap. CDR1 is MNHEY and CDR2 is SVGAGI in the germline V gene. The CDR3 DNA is TGTGCCAGCACTATAGGGGTTGATCAGCCCCAGCATTTT. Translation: CASTIGVDQPQHF.

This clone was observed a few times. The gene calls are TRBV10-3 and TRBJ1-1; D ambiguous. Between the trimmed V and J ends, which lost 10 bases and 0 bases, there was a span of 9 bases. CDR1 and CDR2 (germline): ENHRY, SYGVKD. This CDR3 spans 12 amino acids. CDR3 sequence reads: CATRTVNTEAFF. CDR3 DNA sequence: TGTGCCACCCGGACGGTGAACACTGAAGCTTTCTTT.

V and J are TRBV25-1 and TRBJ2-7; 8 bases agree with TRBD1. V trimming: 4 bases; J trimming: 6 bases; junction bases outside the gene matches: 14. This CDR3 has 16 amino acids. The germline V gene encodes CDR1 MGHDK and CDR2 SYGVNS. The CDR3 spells CASSAHSGTGMGEQYF. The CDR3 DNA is TGTGCCAGCAGTGCCCACTCCGGGACAGGAATGGGCGAGCAGTACTTC.

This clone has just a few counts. CDR3 protein: CASRSRVHGETQYF. The CDR3 DNA reads as TGTGCCAGTAGATCGCGGGTCCATGGGGAGACCCAGTACTTC. The J gene is TRBJ2-5, the V gene TRBV19; D is perhaps TRBD2 (5 bases). This CDR3 has 14 amino acids. Germline assignment: CDR1 LNHDA and CDR2 SQIVND (reference sequence). The V end lost 6 bases, the J end lost 5 bases, and 16 bases lay between the germline ends.

The CDR3 region has the DNA TGTGCCAGCAGCAAAGAAGAAAAGGAATATACCTACGAGCAGTACTTC. Amino acid sequence: CASSKEEKEYTYEQYF. The chain combines TRBV21-1 with TRBJ2-7. TRBV21-1 is a pseudogene segment. CDR3 length: 16 amino acids.

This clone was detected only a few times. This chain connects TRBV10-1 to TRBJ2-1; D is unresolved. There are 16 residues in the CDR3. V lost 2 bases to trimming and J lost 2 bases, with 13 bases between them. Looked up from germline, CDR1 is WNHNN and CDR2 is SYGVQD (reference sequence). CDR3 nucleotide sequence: TGCGCCAGCAGTGAGGCGACAAACTTGGCCTACAATGAGCAGTTCTTC. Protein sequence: CASSEATNLAYNEQFF.

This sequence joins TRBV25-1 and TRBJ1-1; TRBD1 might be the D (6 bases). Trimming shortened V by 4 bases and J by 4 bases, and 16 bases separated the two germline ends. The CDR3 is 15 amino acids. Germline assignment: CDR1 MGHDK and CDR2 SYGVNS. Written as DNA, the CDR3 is TGTGCCAGCAGTGGGCAACAGGGAGTCGGCACTGAAGCTTTCTTT. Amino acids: CASSGQQGVGTEAFF.

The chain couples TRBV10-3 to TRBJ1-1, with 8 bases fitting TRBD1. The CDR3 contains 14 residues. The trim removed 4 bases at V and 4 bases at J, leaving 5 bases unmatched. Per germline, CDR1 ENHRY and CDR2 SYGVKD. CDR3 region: CAISGYTGGTEAFF. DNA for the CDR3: TGTGCCATCAGTGGGTATACAGGGGGCACTGAAGCTTTCTTT.

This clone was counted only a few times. CDR3 nucleotides: TGTGCCATCAGTGGGGACAGGGTTAAGGAGACCCAGTACTTC. Protein product: CAISGDRVKETQYF. The J gene is TRBJ2-5, the V gene TRBV10-3; TRBD1 matches at 9 bases. Germline V lookup: CDR1 ENHRY, CDR2 SYGVKD. The V segment lost 4 bases and the J segment 5 bases; nucleotides outside the gene matches: 5. The CDR3 is made up of 14 amino acids.

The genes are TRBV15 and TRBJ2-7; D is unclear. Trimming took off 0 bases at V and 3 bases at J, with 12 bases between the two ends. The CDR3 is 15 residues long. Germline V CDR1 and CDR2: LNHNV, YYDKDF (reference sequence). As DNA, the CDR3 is TGTGCCACCAGCAGAGACCCAGCAGCGAACTACGAGCAGTACTTC. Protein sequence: CATSRDPAANYEQYF.

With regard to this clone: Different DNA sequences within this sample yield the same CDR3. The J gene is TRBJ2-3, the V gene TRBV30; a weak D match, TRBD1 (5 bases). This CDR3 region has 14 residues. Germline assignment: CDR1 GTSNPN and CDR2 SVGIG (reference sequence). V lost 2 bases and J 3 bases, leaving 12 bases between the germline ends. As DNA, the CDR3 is TGTGCCTGGAGTAAGGGGATATCAACAGATACGCAGTATTTT. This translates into CAWSKGISTDTQYF.

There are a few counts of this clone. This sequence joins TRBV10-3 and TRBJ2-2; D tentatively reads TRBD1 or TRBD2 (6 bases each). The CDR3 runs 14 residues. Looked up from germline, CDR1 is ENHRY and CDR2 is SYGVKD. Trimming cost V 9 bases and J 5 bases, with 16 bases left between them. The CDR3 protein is CAMTGAPGTGELFF. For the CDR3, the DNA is TGTGCCATGACGGGGGCCCCGGGGACCGGGGAGCTGTTTTTT.

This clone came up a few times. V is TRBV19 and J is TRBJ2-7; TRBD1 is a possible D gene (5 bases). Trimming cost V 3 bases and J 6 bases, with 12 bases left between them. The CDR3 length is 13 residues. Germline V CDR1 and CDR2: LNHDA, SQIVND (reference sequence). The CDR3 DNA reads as TGTGCCAGTAGTATTCAGGGTAGGGGCGAGCAGTACTTC. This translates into CASSIQGRGEQYF.

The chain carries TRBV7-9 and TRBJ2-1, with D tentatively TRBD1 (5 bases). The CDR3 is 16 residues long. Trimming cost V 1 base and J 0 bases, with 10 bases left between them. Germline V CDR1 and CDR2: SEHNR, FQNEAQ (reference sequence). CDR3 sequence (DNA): TGTGCCAGCAGCTTAGAGGGGCGATACTCCTACAATGAGCAGTTCTTC. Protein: CASSLEGRYSYNEQFF. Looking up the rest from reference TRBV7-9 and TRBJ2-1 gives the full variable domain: DTGVSQNPRHKITKRGQNVTFRCDPISEHNRLYWYRQTLGQGPEFLTYFQNEAQLEKSRLLSDRFSAERPKGSFSTLEIQRTEQGDSAMYLCASSLEGRYSYNEQFFGPGTRLTVL.

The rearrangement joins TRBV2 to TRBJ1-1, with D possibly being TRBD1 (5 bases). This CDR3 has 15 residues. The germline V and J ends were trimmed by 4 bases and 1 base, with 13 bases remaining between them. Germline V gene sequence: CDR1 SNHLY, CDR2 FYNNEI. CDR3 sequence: CASSGVGPGNTEAFF. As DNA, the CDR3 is TGTGCCAGCAGTGGCGTGGGGCCAGGGAACACTGAAGCTTTCTTT.

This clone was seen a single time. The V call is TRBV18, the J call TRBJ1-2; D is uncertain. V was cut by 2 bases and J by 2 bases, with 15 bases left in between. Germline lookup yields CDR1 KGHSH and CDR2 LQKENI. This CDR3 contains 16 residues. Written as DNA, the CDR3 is TGTGCCAGCTCACCAACGGGTCCCAGATACAACTATGGCTACACCTTC. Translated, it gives CASSPTGPRYNYGYTF.